This TCR beta chain emerged from a study of T cells after posttransplantation cyclophosphamide (dated by TCRdb to the mid-2010s). Regarding the research as a whole: Using TRB sequencing, the study followed how the T cell repertoire reconstituted after myeloablative bone marrow transplantation in which posttransplantation cyclophosphamide served as GVHD prophylaxis. Public TRB sequences were searched against a database of over 3,000 sequences associated with responses to pathogens, tumor antigens, self-antigens and alloantigens. TRB sequencing was also done on up to about 3 additional blood samples from 2 to 5.2 years after transplant in 3 patients, and on pretransplant blood from several patients. TRA and TRB clonality were tightly correlated in several samples, so subsequent TCR analyses focused on TRB only. Blood from all 34 PTCy patients who had 1-year posttransplant specimens underwent TRB sequencing. Antigen receptor sequencing covered samples from a few dozen PTCy-treated patients and around 16 of their related bone marrow donors.

Related bone marrow donors provided peripheral blood samples on the day of marrow donation. Peripheral blood and bone marrow mononuclear cells were isolated by Ficoll-Hypaque density centrifugation and were cryopreserved. Genomic DNA was the input for TRB sequencing, which was run either with the immunoSEQ assay at survey resolution or with the hsTCRB kit. The authors' analysis ran thus. The immunoSEQ software was used for initial read processing, and the LymphoSeq R package was used for repertoire analyses. Clonality was computed as 1 minus normalized Shannon entropy; Gini coefficient was also calculated for each TRB dataset. Phenotypes of unsorted samples were inferred by mapping TRB sequences from sorted subsets of the recipient or donor onto unsorted samples of the same recipient. In its TCRdb copy, this immuneACCESS table keeps in-frame sequences only and misses some clones. Where compared with another copy, unresolved V genes explain less than half of these, and the others have no known cause. V and J calls and clone size are those listed in that table; D and trimming were worked out from the DNA. This sample has tens of thousands of clones in its table, and 94% of those were observed once. Of the sample, about 3% falls within the top ten clones.

This clone has a single count. Its antigen is not yet known. No clone much larger than this one lies a single base away; base qualities are absent. General study outcomes and caveats: At 1-2 months, donor-recipient similarity was low but rose over the first year, and the later blood repertoires were often dominated by donor CD8+ memory clones. Across fewer than 50 patients, recipient CMV seropositivity and CMV reactivation were highly associated with TRB clonality; PTCy diversity was similar to CNI/methotrexate controls. The TRB repertoires of T cells infiltrating skin or GI tract showed only limited overlap with the TRB repertoires of T cells in blood.

The CDR3 sequence holds 18 residues, the cysteine and phenylalanine included. The only DNA kept is the CDR3, 54 bases in frame from the first base. Trimming takes 3 bases from V and 2 bases from J, and the germline ends sit 19 bases apart. The germline V gene provides CDR1 SGHTA and CDR2 FQGNSA. The chain couples TRBV7-2 to TRBJ2-2, and possibly TRBD2, on 7 matching bases. Material for sequencing was PBMCs. This TCR derives from a woman aged 25 to 39 in good health and a related stem cell transplant donor. The DNA sequence is TGTGCCAGCAGCTTTAGTTCGGGGGGCTGGTTTAACACCGGGGAGCTGTTTTTT. The encoded protein is CASSFSSGGWFNTGELFF.